The rows below give T cell receptor beta chains drawn from one sample of a study of T-cell memory formation after mild COVID-19. One entry per CDR3 protein results from TCRdb running MiXCR on the 5' RACE reads. Of roughly 240,000 distinct CDR3 sequences listed, roughly 17% are singletons. The sequencing sample was made of PBMCs or a T cell subset sorted from them (not recorded which). These receptors were taken from a young man who had mild COVID-19 (a few samples of this study predate the infection). Cell type and time point are not known. CDR3s include the opening cysteine and the closing phenylalanine or tryptophan. Fields, in order: D gene, J gene, clone size, CDR3 length, V gene, CDR3 DNA, CDR3 protein. D genes are given only for firm matches. Expanded clones are given a class, and other clones once, few, many or no size at all.

D: -; J: TRBJ2-3; size: few; length: 13; V: TRBV2; DNA: TGTGCCAGCAGAAGCGGGAGCACAGATACGCAGTATTTT; CDR3: CASRSGSTDTQYF
D: TRBD1; J: TRBJ2-1; size: few; length: 15; V: TRBV20-1; DNA: TGCAGTGCTAGTTGGACAGGGTCCCCCTACAATGAGCAGTTCTTC; CDR3: CSASWTGSPYNEQFF
D: -; J: TRBJ1-1; size: -; length: 17; V: TRBV5-1; DNA: TGCGCCAGCAGCGATCTCCCTTCGAGACAGAGTGGCACTGAAGCTTTCTTT; CDR3: CASSDLPSRQSGTEAFF
D: -; J: TRBJ2-1; size: few; length: 15; V: TRBV9; DNA: TGTGCCAGCAGCGTTGGGGGGGCGTCCTACAATGAGCAGTTCTTC; CDR3: CASSVGGASYNEQFF
D: TRBD1; J: TRBJ1-1; size: -; length: 17; V: TRBV12-3/TRBV12-4; DNA: TGTGCCAGCAGTTTAAAGACAGGGGGCAGTGTGGGCACTGAAGCTTTCTTT; CDR3: CASSLKTGGSVGTEAFF
D: TRBD2; J: TRBJ2-2; size: few; length: 16; V: TRBV5-1; DNA: TGCGCCAGCAGCCCGGTAGCGGGATCTAACACCGGGGAGCTGTTTTTT; CDR3: CASSPVAGSNTGELFF
D: -; J: TRBJ1-6; size: few; length: 15; V: TRBV21-1; DNA: TGTGCCAGCAGCAAAGACGGGGCGGGTAATTCACCCCTCCACTTT; CDR3: CASSKDGAGNSPLHF
D: -; J: TRBJ2-4; size: -; length: 10; V: TRBV28; DNA: TGTGCCAGCAAAAGGCCCCCCACGTACTTC; CDR3: CASKRPPTYF
D: -; J: TRBJ2-7; size: -; length: 12; V: TRBV15; DNA: TGTGCCACCAGCAGAGCAGGGACCCTGAAGTACTTC; CDR3: CATSRAGTLKYF
D: -; J: TRBJ2-6; size: few; length: 17; V: TRBV6-5; DNA: TGTGCCAGTACGGACAGTCCTCGCACCTCTGGGGCCAACGTCCTGACTTTC; CDR3: CASTDSPRTSGANVLTF
D: -; J: TRBJ2-4; size: -; length: 11; V: TRBV6-5; DNA: TGTGCCAGCAGTTACTCGAGAGTTCAGTACTTC; CDR3: CASSYSRVQYF
D: TRBD1; J: TRBJ1-6; size: few; length: 18; V: TRBV18; DNA: TGTGCCAGCTCACCCCACCCGGGGACAGGGGGCCGTAATTCACCCCTCCACTTT; CDR3: CASSPHPGTGGRNSPLHF
D: -; J: TRBJ2-7; size: few; length: 12; V: TRBV6-6; DNA: TGTGCCAGCAGTGCAGGCTCCTACGAGCAGTACTTC; CDR3: CASSAGSYEQYF
D: TRBD2; J: TRBJ2-3; size: -; length: 14; V: TRBV5-5; DNA: TGTGCCAGCACCACGGGGGGTAGGGCAGATACGCAGTATTTT; CDR3: CASTTGGRADTQYF
D: -; J: TRBJ2-2; size: -; length: 13; V: TRBV29-1; DNA: TGCAGCGCCCTGGACTCCTACACCGGGGAGCTGTTTTTT; CDR3: CSALDSYTGELFF
D: TRBD1; J: TRBJ2-1; size: few; length: 15; V: TRBV7-7; DNA: TGTGCTAGCAGTTCAACAGGGGCCGGAAAAAATGAGCAGTTCTTC; CDR3: CASSSTGAGKNEQFF
D: -; J: TRBJ2-1; size: -; length: 17; V: TRBV5-1; DNA: TGCGCCAGCAGCTTACCGAGTCGGGGCTACTCCTACAATGAGCAGTTCTTC; CDR3: CASSLPSRGYSYNEQFF
D: TRBD1; J: TRBJ1-2; size: -; length: 15; V: TRBV7-2; DNA: TGTGCCAGCAGCTTAATGCCGGGACAGAATTATGGCTACACCTTC; CDR3: CASSLMPGQNYGYTF
D: -; J: TRBJ1-2; size: few; length: 15; V: TRBV7-2; DNA: TGTGCCAGCAGCTTAGCGCGCGGGGGCGCCTATGGCTACACCTTC; CDR3: CASSLARGGAYGYTF
D: TRBD1; J: TRBJ1-1; size: -; length: 15; V: TRBV7-2; DNA: TGTGCCAGCAGCATAGAGCAGGGGGCAGCTACTGAAGCTTTCTTT; CDR3: CASSIEQGAATEAFF
D: -; J: TRBJ1-5; size: few; length: 14; V: TRBV20-1; DNA: TGCAGCTCTACAGGAGGTTATAGCAATCAGCCCCAGCATTTT; CDR3: CSSTGGYSNQPQHF
D: -; J: TRBJ1-1; size: -; length: 13; V: TRBV6-5; DNA: TGTGCCAGCAGAAGTCAGGGGCATACTGAAGCTTTCTTT; CDR3: CASRSQGHTEAFF
D: -; J: TRBJ2-2; size: many; length: 15; V: TRBV20-1; DNA: TGCAGTGTCAAGCGCGGAGTCCCGAACACCGGGGAGCTGTTTTTT; CDR3: CSVKRGVPNTGELFF
D: -; J: TRBJ2-2; size: few; length: 17; V: TRBV3-1; DNA: TGTGCCAGCAGCCTCTTGCACGGACGGCGGGACACCGGGGAGCTGTTTTTT; CDR3: CASSLLHGRRDTGELFF
D: TRBD1; J: TRBJ2-5; size: few; length: 15; V: TRBV7-2; DNA: TGTGCCAGCAGCGCCGGGACAGGGGTGAGAGAGACCCAGTACTTC; CDR3: CASSAGTGVRETQYF
D: -; J: TRBJ2-3; size: -; length: 15; V: TRBV11-2; DNA: TGTGCCAGCAGCTTAGGTAGTGGAACGGGAGATACGCAGTATTTT; CDR3: CASSLGSGTGDTQYF
D: TRBD1; J: TRBJ2-2; size: -; length: 16; V: TRBV7-9; DNA: TGTGCCAGCAGTACACTACAGGGGCCTAAGACCGGGGAGCTGTTTTTT; CDR3: CASSTLQGPKTGELFF
D: TRBD1; J: TRBJ1-5; size: many; length: 14; V: TRBV5-5; DNA: TGTGCCAGCAGCTTGAGGACAGGAGACCAGCCCCAGCATTTT; CDR3: CASSLRTGDQPQHF
D: TRBD2; J: TRBJ2-3; size: few; length: 16; V: TRBV7-2; DNA: TGTGCCAGCAGCTTAGGACTAGCGGGGGCAGGAGATACGCAGTATTTT; CDR3: CASSLGLAGAGDTQYF